A single sample gave rise to the 5 T cell receptor beta chains below, sequenced in a study of OX40 agonist ivuxolimab in advanced cancers. Some clones are missing from TCRdb's copy, which holds only in-frame ones; the method was immunoSEQ multiplex PCR. The sample includes 70,000 or so clones, just under 85% seen only once; the top ten take 5.5% to 7%. The material was CD4+ or CD8+ T cells sorted from blood, obtained in a trial of the OX40 agonist ivuxolimab. The receptors stem from an adult with an advanced solid tumor such as melanoma, head and neck, liver or kidney cancer.

The chain combines TRBV27 with TRBJ1-2, with a weak D call TRBD1 (6 bases). Per the germline V gene, CDR1 is MNHEY and CDR2 is SMNVEV (reference sequence). CDR3 length: 15 residues. Trimming shortened V by 0 bases and J by 7 bases, and 15 bases separated the two germline ends. CDR3 loop: CASSLSPGEEGGYTF. In DNA form, the CDR3 reads TGTGCCAGCAGTTTATCTCCAGGGGAGGAAGGTGGCTACACCTTC.

This chain connects TRBV30 to TRBJ1-2; TRBD1 is a possible D gene (5 bases). This CDR3 spans 15 amino acids. V was pared by 2 bases and J by 3 bases, with 16 bases between. Germline CDR1 and CDR2: GTSNPN and SVGIG (reference sequence). The DNA of the CDR3 is TGTGCCTGGAGTCCCCCCAGGGCCACGTACTATGGCTACACCTTC. It translates to CAWSPPRATYYGYTF.

This clone was seen ten or more times. The V call is TRBV4-2, the J call TRBJ2-1; 7 bases agree with TRBD2. CDR1 is LGHNA, CDR2 YNFKEQ, per germline. The CDR3 totals 23 residues. With 0 bases clipped from V and 0 bases from J, the junction kept 23 bases outside the gene matches. Here the CDR3 DNA reads TGTGCCAGCAGCCAAGAATGGGTTGTGGTAGCGGGCCCTATTGACGTCTCCTACAATGAGCAGTTCTTC. This encodes CASSQEWVVVAGPIDVSYNEQFF.

The chain links TRBV25-1 to TRBJ2-1, with D possibly matching TRBD1 (6 bases). There are 15 residues in the CDR3. V lost 3 bases and J 5 bases, leaving 14 bases between the germline ends. Germline values: CDR1 MGHDK, CDR2 SYGVNS. The CDR3 region is CASSEAQGPDNEQFF. CDR3 nucleotide sequence: TGTGCCAGCAGTGAGGCACAGGGACCAGACAATGAGCAGTTCTTC.

The chain carries TRBV5-1 and TRBJ2-2; maybe TRBD1 (6 bases). Trimming shortened V by 0 bases and J by 6 bases, and 6 bases separated the two germline ends. CDR1 and CDR2 (germline): SGHRS, YFSETQ. The length of the CDR3 is 13 residues. The CDR3 nucleotides are TGCGCCAGCAGCTTGGAGGGGGCCGGGGAGCTGTTTTTT. It is translated as CASSLEGAGELFF.